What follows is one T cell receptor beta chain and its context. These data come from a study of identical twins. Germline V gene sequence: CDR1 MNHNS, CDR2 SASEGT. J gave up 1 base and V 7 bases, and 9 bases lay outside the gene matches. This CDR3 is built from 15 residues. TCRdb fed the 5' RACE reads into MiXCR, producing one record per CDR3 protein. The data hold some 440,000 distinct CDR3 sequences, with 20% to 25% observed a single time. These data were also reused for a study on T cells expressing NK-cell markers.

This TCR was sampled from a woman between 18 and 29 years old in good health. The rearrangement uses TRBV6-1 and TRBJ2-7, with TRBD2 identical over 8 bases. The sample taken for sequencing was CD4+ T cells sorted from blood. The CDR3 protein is CASTKSGRASYEQYF. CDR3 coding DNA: TGTGCCAGCACTAAAAGCGGGAGAGCATCCTACGAGCAGTACTTC.